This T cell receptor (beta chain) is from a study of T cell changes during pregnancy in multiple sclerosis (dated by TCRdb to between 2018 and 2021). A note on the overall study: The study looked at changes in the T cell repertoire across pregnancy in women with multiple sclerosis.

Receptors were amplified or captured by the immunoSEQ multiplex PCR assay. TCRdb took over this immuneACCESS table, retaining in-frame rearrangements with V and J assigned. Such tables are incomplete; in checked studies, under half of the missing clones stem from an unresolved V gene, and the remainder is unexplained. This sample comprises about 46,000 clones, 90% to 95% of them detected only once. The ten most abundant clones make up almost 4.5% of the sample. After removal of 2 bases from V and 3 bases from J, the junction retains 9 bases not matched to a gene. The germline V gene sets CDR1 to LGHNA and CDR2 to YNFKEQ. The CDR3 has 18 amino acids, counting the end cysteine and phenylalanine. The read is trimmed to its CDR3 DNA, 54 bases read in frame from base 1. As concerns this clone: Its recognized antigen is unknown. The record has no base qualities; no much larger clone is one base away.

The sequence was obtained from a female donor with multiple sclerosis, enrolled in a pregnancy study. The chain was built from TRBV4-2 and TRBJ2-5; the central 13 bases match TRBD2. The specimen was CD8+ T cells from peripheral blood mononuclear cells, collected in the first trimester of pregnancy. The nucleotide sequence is TGTGCCAGCAGCCAACAACTAGCGGGGGGGCTCGATGAAGAGACCCAGTACTTC. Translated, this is CASSQQLAGGLDEETQYF.